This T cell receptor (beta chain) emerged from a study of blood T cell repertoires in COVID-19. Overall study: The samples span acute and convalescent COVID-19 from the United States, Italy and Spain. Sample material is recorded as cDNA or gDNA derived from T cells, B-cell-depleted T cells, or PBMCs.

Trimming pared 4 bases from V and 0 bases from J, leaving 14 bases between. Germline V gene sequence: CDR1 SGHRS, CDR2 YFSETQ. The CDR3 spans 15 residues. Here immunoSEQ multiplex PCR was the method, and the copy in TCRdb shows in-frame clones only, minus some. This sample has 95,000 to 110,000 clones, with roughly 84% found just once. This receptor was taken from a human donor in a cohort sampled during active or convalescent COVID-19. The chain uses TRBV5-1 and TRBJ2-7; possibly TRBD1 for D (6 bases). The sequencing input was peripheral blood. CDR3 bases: TGCGCCAGCAGCGTCACCGGGACAATCTCCTACGAGCAGTACTTC. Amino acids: CASSVTGTISYEQYF.